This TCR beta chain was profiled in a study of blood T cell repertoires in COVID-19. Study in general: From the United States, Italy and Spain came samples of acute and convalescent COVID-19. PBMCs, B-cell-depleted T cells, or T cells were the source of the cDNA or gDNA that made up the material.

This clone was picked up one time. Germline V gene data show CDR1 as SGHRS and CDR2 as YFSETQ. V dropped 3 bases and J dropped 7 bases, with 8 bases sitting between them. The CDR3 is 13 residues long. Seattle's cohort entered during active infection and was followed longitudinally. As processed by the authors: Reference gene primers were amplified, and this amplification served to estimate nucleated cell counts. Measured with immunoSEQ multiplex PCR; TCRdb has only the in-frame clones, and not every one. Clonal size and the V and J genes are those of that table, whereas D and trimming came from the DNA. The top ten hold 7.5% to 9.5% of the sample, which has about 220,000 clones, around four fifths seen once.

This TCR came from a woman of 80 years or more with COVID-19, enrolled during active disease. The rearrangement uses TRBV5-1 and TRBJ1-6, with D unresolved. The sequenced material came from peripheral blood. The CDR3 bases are TGCGCCAGCAGCTACCCGGGAAATTCACCCCTCCACTTT. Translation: CASSYPGNSPLHF. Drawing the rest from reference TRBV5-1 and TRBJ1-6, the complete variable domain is KAGVTQTPRYLIKTRGQQVTLSCSPISGHRSVSWYQQTPGQGLQFLFEYFSETQRNKGNFPGRFSGRQFSNSRSEMNVSTLELGDSALYLCASSYPGNSPLHFGNGTRLTVT.